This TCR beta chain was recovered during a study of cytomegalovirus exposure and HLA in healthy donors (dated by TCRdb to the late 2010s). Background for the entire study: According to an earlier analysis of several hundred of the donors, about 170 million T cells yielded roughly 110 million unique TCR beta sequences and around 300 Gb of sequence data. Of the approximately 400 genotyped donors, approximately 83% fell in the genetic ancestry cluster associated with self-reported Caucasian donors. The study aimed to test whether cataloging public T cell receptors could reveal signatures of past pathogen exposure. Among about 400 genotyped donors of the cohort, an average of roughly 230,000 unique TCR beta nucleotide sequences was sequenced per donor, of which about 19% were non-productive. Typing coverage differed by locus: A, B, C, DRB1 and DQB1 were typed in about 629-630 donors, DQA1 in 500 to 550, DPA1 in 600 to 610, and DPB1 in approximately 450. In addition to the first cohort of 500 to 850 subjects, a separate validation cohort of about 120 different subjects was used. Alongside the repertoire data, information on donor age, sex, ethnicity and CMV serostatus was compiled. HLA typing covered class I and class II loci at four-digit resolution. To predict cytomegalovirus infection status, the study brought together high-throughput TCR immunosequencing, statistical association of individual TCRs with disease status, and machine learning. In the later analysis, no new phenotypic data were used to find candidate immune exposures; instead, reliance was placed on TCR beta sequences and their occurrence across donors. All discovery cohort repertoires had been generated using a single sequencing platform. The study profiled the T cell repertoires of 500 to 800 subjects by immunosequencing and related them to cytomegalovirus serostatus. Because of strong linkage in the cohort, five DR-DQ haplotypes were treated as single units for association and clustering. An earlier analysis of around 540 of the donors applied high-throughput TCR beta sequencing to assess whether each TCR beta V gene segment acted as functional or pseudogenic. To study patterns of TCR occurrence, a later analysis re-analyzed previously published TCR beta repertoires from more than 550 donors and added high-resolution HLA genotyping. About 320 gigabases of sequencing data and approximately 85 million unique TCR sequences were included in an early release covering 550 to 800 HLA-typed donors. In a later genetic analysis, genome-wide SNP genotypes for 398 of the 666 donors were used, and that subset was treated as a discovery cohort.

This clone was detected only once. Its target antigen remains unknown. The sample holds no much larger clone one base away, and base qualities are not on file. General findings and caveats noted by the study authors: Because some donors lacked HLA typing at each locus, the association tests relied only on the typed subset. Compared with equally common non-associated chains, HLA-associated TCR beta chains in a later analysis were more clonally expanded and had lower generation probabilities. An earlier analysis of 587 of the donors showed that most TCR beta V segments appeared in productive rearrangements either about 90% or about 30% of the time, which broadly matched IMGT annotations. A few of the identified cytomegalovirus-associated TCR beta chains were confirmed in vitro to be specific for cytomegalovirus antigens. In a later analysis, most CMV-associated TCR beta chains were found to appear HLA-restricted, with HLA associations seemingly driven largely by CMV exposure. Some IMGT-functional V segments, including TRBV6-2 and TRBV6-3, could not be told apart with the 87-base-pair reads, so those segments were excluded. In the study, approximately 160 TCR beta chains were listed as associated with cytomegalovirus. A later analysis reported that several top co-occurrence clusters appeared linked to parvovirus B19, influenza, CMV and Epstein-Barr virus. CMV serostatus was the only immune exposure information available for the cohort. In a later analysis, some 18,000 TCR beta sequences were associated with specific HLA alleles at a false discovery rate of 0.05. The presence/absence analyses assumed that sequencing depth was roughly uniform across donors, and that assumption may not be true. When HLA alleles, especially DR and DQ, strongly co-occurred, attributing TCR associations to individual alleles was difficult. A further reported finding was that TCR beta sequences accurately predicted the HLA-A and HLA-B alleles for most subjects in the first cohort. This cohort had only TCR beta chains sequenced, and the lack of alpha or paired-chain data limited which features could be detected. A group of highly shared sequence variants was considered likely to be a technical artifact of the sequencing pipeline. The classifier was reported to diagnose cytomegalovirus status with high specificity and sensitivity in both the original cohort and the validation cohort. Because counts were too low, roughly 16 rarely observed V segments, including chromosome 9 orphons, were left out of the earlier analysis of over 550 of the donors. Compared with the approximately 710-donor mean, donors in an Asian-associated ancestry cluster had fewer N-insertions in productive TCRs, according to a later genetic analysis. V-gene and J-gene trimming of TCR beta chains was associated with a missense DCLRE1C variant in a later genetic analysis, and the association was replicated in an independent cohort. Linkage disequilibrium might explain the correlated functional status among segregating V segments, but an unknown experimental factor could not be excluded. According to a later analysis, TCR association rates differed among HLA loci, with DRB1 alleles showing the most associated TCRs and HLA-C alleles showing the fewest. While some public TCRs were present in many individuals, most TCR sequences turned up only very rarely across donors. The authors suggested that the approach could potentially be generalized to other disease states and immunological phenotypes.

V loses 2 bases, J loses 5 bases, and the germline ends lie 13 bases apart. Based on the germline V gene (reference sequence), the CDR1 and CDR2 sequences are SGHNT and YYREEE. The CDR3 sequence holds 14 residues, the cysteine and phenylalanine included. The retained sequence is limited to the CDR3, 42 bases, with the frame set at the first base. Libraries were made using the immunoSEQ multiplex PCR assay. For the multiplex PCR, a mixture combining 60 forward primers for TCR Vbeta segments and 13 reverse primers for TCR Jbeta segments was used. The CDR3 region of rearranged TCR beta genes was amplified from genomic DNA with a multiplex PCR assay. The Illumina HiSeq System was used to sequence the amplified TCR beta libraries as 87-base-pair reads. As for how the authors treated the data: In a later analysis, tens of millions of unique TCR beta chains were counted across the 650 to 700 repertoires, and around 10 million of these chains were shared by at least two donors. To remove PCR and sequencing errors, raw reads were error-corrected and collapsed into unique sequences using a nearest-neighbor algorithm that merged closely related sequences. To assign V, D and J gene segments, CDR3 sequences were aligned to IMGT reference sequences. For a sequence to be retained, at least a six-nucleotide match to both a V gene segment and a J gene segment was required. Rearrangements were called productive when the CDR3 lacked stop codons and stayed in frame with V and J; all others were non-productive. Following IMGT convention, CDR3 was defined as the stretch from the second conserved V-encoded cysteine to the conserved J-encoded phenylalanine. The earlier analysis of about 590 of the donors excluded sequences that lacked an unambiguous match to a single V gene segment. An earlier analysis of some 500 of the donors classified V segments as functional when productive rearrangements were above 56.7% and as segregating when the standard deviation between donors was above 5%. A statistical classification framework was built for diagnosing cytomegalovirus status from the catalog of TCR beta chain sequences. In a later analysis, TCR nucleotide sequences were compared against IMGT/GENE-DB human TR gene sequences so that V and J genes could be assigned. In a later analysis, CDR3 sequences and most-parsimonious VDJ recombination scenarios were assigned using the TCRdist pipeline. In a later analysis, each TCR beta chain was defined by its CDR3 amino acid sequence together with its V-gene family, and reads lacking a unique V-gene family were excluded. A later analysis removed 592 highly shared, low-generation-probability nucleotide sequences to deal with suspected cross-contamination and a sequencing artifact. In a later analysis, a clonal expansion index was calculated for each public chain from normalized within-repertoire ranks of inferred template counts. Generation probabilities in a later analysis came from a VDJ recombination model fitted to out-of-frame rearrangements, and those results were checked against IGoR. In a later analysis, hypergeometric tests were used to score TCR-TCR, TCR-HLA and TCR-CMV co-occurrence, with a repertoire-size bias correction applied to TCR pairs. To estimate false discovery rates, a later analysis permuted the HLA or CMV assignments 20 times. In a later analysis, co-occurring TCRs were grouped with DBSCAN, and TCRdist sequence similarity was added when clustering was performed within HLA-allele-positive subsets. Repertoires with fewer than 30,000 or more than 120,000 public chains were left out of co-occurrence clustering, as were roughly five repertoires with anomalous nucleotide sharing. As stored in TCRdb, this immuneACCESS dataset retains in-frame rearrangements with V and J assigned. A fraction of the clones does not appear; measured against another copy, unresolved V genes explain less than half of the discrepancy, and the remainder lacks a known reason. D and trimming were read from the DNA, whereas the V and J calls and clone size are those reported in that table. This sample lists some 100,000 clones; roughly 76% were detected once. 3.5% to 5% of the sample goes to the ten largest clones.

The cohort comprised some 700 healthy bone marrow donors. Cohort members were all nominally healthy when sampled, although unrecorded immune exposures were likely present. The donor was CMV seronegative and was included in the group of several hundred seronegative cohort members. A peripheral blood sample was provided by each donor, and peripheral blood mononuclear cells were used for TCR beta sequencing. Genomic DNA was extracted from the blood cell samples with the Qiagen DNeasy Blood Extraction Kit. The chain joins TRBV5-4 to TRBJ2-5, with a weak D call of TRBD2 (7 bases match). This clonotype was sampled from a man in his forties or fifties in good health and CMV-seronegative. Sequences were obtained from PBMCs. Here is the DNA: TGTGCCAGCAGCTTTACGGGGGGCGGGGAGACCCAGTACTTC. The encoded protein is CASSFTGGGETQYF.